One TCR beta chain is described in this entry. The data derive from a study of blood T cell repertoires in COVID-19. Whole-study context: Samples taken during acute and convalescent COVID-19 were collected in the United States, Italy and Spain. In each case, the material was cDNA or gDNA derived from T cells, B-cell-depleted T cells, or PBMCs.

Germline CDR1 SGHKS, CDR2 YYEKEE (reference sequence). Trimming at V came to 6 bases and at J to 0 bases, leaving 8 bases not matched to a gene. The CDR3 extends over 15 amino acids. The method was immunoSEQ multiplex PCR; TCRdb's version includes in-frame clones alone and lacks a portion of them. Among 200,000 to 250,000 clones listed, around 86% were seen once. The receptor was derived from a woman in her sixties or seventies who had recovered from COVID-19. What was sequenced was peripheral blood. This chain links TRBV5-5 with TRBJ2-7; TRBD2 agrees at 8 bases. The CDR3 loop is CASTYAGTSSYEQYF. CDR3 in DNA: TGTGCCAGCACCTATGCCGGGACTAGCTCCTACGAGCAGTACTTC. The whole variable domain, remainder taken from reference TRBV5-5 and TRBJ2-7, is DAGVTQSPTHLIKTRGQQVTLRCSPISGHKSVSWYQQVLGQGPQFIFQYYEKEERGRGNFPDRFSARQFPNYSSELNVNALLLGDSALYLCASTYAGTSSYEQYFGPGTRLTVT.